The source of this TCR beta chain is a study of shared clonotypes between healthy human individuals. The germline V gene encodes CDR1 MDHEN and CDR2 SYDVKM. This CDR3 is built from 17 residues. J lost 5 bases, V lost 5 bases, and 14 bases had no gene match. This clone was seen once. TCRdb's table, derived via immunoSEQ multiplex PCR, lists solely in-frame clones and lacks some. The table records 600,000 to 750,000 clones, about nine tenths of them present only once. The TCR comes from a man aged 18 to 35 in good health. Some clones in this sample may be carry-over from other donors' samples. Source material: memory CD8+ T cells from PBMCs. As to subset: CD45RO+ cells pooled with CCR7-negative TemRA cells. J is TRBJ2-1 and V is TRBV28, with 8 bases matching TRBD2. CDR3 sequence (DNA): TGTGCCAGCAGTAAGAGCGGGAGCCCCCCCGTAGACAATGAGCAGTTCTTC. Translated, it gives CASSKSGSPPVDNEQFF.